The sequence of this T cell receptor (beta chain) was determined in a study of blood T cell repertoires in COVID-19. Across the whole study: The United States, Italy and Spain provided the acute and convalescent COVID-19 samples. PBMCs, B-cell-depleted T cells, or T cells provided the cDNA or gDNA that made up the material.

The authors' processing: Estimates of nucleated cell counts were drawn from the amplification of reference gene primers. Here immunoSEQ multiplex PCR was the method, and the copy in TCRdb shows in-frame clones only, minus some. The V and J calls and clone size are taken from that table; D and trimming were inferred from the DNA. The profile shows about 45,000 clones, over 75% of them singletons. Trimming stripped 5 bases from V and 2 bases from J, with 13 bases between. From germline, CDR1 is SEHNR and CDR2 FQNEAQ (reference sequence). CDR3 size: 14 residues. Sequenced material: peripheral blood. This receptor was identified in a human donor in a cohort sampled during active COVID-19. The rearrangement uses TRBV7-9 and TRBJ2-7; D perhaps matches TRBD2 (5 bases). This CDR3 reads CASSRGPGTYEQYF. The CDR3 nucleotides read TGTGCCAGCAGCCGGGGTCCCGGTACCTACGAGCAGTACTTC.